Listed here are 19 T cell receptor beta chains from one sample, sequenced in a study of shared clonotypes between healthy human individuals. The data were produced by immunoSEQ multiplex PCR, yet TCRdb's version contains in-frame clones alone and is incomplete. The repertoire has about 2 million clones, 85% to 95% of them found once; the top ten carry roughly 0.13%. The specimen sequenced was naive CD4+ T cells sorted from blood. Subset indicated: CD45RA+ positively selected. Receptors were obtained from a man aged 18 to 30 in good health.

The V and J genes are TRBV7-2 and TRBJ2-1; D is unresolved. The CDR3 covers 12 residues. Germline CDR1 is SGHTA and CDR2 is FQGNSA. The V and J ends lost 4 bases and 4 bases respectively, with 5 bases between them. CDR3 sequence reads: CASSSLYNEQFF. The CDR3 region has the DNA TGTGCCAGCAGCTCCCTTTACAATGAGCAGTTCTTC. Full variable domain (rest looked up from reference TRBV7-2 and TRBJ2-1): GAGVSQSPSNKVTEKGKDVELRCDPISGHTALYWYRQSLGQGLEFLIYFQGNSAPDKSGLPSDRFSAERTGGSVSTLTIQRTQQEDSAVYLCASSSLYNEQFFGPGTRLTVL.

The chain combines TRBV7-2 with TRBJ1-6, with D maybe TRBD1 (5 bases). The V end was cut by 2 bases, the J end by 6 bases, with 14 bases between. CDR1 is SGHTA and CDR2 is FQGNSA in the germline V gene. The CDR3 contains 16 residues. For the CDR3, the DNA is TGTGCCAGCAGCTTATCATGGGGCTGGAGTAATTCACCCCTCCACTTT. Its protein is CASSLSWGWSNSPLHF.

This chain joins TRBV6-6 and TRBJ2-5, with 9 positions matching TRBD2. V was clipped by 11 bases and J by 3 bases; unmatched bases: 13. CDR3 length: 15 residues. The germline V gene encodes CDR1 MNHNY and CDR2 SVGAGI (reference sequence). The CDR3 here is CASLWAGGNKETQYF. For the CDR3, the DNA is TGTGCCTCCCTTTGGGCGGGGGGGAACAAAGAGACCCAGTACTTC.

The chain employs TRBV10-3 and TRBJ2-7; D may be TRBD1 or TRBD2 (7 bases each). The CDR3 loop spans 14 amino acids. Germline V gives CDR1 ENHRY, CDR2 SYGVKD. The V end was cut by 11 bases, the J end by 2 bases, with 19 bases between. The CDR3 spells CAARGGTSTYEQYF. The DNA for the CDR3 is TGTGCCGCCAGGGGGGGGACTTCCACCTACGAGCAGTACTTC.

The chain employs TRBV5-1 and TRBJ2-7; maybe TRBD1 (6 bases). The CDR3 spans 15 residues. With 1 base removed from V and 3 bases from J, the gap between germline ends came to 14 bases. CDR1 SGHRS and CDR2 YFSETQ come from the germline V gene. CDR3 DNA sequence: TGCGCCAGCAGCTTGCTTGCGGACAGAGACTACGAGCAGTACTTC. Translated, it gives CASSLLADRDYEQYF.

A note on this clone: Other DNA sequences of this sample code for an identical CDR3. As DNA, the CDR3 is TGTGCCAGCAGCAGGGACAGCTCTGGAAACACCATATATTTT. Translating it yields CASSRDSSGNTIYF. The chain joins TRBV6-5 to TRBJ1-3, with TRBD1 matching over 7 bases. The J segment lost 0 bases and the V segment lost 6 bases, leaving 2 bases of the junction unmatched. Germline CDR1 and CDR2: MNHEY and SVGAGI. The CDR3 runs 14 residues.

The genes are TRBV15 and TRBJ1-5; D remains ambiguous. The germline V and J ends were trimmed by 0 bases and 1 base, with 10 bases remaining between them. This CDR3 is built from 16 residues. The germline CDR1 and CDR2 sequences are LNHNV and YYDKDF (reference sequence). The CDR3 coding sequence is TGTGCCACCAGCAGAGATAGGGCCCCGAGCAATCAGCCCCAGCATTTT. This translates into CATSRDRAPSNQPQHF.

The chain links TRBV5-6 to TRBJ1-2, with 8 bases that match TRBD1. CDR3 size: 16 residues. Germline CDR1 SGHDT, CDR2 YYEEEE. Losses at the gene ends were 4 bases for V and 8 bases for J; bases not matched to a gene: 16. The CDR3 here is CASSPDRQGRRVGYTF. The CDR3 DNA follows: TGTGCCAGCAGCCCGGACCGACAGGGGAGAAGGGTGGGCTACACCTTC. The full variable domain, its missing parts supplied by reference TRBV5-6 and TRBJ1-2, is DAGVTQSPTHLIKTRGQQVTLRCSPKSGHDTVSWYQQALGQGPQFIFQYYEEEERQRGNFPDRFSGHQFPNYSSELNVNALLLGDSALYLCASSPDRQGRRVGYTFGSGTRLTVV.

This sequence joins TRBV21-1 and TRBJ2-1. TRBV21-1 is annotated as a pseudogene. The CDR3 has 17 residues. CDR3 in amino acids: CASSLRGGGNSYNEQFF. Written as DNA, the CDR3 is TGTGCCAGCAGCCTCCGGGGAGGGGGCAACTCCTACAATGAGCAGTTCTTC.

The rearrangement uses TRBV2 and TRBJ2-2; D might be TRBD1 or TRBD2, each matching 5 bases. V lost 4 bases to trimming and J lost 2 bases, with 11 bases between them. The germline gives CDR1 SNHLY, CDR2 FYNNEI. The CDR3 spans 15 residues. The CDR3 sequence: CASSGPGLNTGELFF. As DNA, the CDR3 is TGTGCCAGCAGTGGTCCGGGGCTCAACACCGGGGAGCTGTTTTTT.

The chain uses TRBV5-1 and TRBJ2-1; 10 nucleotides line up with TRBD2. The germline V gene encodes CDR1 SGHRS and CDR2 YFSETQ. V was clipped by 0 bases and J by 8 bases; unmatched bases: 8. CDR3 length: 16 residues. The CDR3 coding sequence is TGCGCCAGCAGCTTGGTACCTAGCGGGAGTAGCCATGAGCAGTTCTTC. This gives the protein CASSLVPSGSSHEQFF.

The chain recombines TRBV7-9 with TRBJ2-5, with 7 bases matching TRBD1. Trimming removed 1 base from V and 2 bases from J; junction bases left unmatched: 1. The CDR3 is 14 residues long. The germline V gene encodes CDR1 SEHNR and CDR2 FQNEAQ (reference sequence). DNA for the CDR3: TGTGCCAGCAGCTTAGAGGGACAGCAAGAGACCCAGTACTTC. It is translated as CASSLEGQQETQYF.

This sequence joins TRBV6-4 and TRBJ2-7, with D tentatively TRBD2 (5 bases). The CDR3 contains 13 residues. CDR1 is MRHNA, CDR2 SNTAGT, per germline. Between the trimmed V and J ends, which lost 1 base and 6 bases, there was a span of 10 bases. The CDR3: CASSDYLGSEQYF. The CDR3 region has the DNA TGTGCCAGCAGTGACTACTTAGGGAGCGAGCAGTACTTC.

As regards this clone: Other DNA sequences in the same sample also yield this CDR3. The V gene is TRBV6-6, the J gene TRBJ1-2; 8 nucleotides align to TRBD1. The junction had 6 bases not matched to a gene; V was cut back by 5 bases and J by 7 bases. Germline V gene lookup returns CDR1 MNHNY and CDR2 SVGAGI (reference sequence). The CDR3 spans 13 residues. The CDR3 protein is CASSPGTGGGYTF. The DNA for the CDR3 is TGTGCCAGCAGTCCTGGGACAGGTGGTGGCTACACCTTC.

The rearrangement uses TRBV4-1 and TRBJ1-2, with D possibly TRBD1 on 6 matching bases. This CDR3 contains 16 residues. The germline V and J ends were trimmed by 0 bases and 5 bases, with 16 bases remaining between them. The germline V gene encodes CDR1 MGHRA and CDR2 YSYEKL. The CDR3 DNA sequence: TGCGCCAGCAGCCAAGATCCCCTTAGGGGGTGGTATGGCTACACCTTC. This codes for CASSQDPLRGWYGYTF.

As concerns this clone: Other DNA sequences in this specimen translate into the identical CDR3. The chain joins TRBV5-1 to TRBJ2-2; 8 bases agree with TRBD1. CDR3 size: 16 residues. Germline CDR1 SGHRS, CDR2 YFSETQ. Trimming took 3 bases from V and 2 from J; bases not matched to a gene: 6. For the CDR3, the DNA is TGCGCCAGCAGCTCCCGGACAGGGACTAACACCGGGGAGCTGTTTTTT. This sequence encodes CASSSRTGTNTGELFF.

This clone was seen just once. V usage is TRBV5-1 and J usage is TRBJ1-2; TRBD1 might be the D (5 bases). Looked up from germline, CDR1 is SGHRS and CDR2 is YFSETQ. The V end was cut by 2 bases, the J end by 10 bases, with 18 bases between. The CDR3 is made up of 14 amino acids. This chain's CDR3 is CASSFGGQENNYTF. CDR3 sequence (DNA): TGCGCCAGCAGCTTCGGAGGACAAGAAAACAACTACACCTTC. Supplemented by reference TRBV5-1 and TRBJ1-2, the full variable domain reads KAGVTQTPRYLIKTRGQQVTLSCSPISGHRSVSWYQQTPGQGLQFLFEYFSETQRNKGNFPGRFSGRQFSNSRSEMNVSTLELGDSALYLCASSFGGQENNYTFGSGTRLTVV.

About this clone: Distinct nucleotide sequences in the sample also encode this CDR3. This chain uses TRBV2 with TRBJ2-7; TRBD1 matches at 8 bases. After removal of 6 bases from V and 1 base from J, the junction contained 5 bases not matched to a gene. CDR3 length: 14 residues. The germline CDR1 and CDR2 sequences are SNHLY and FYNNEI. CDR3 residues: CASSMDRASYEQYF. CDR3 coding DNA: TGTGCCAGCAGCATGGACAGGGCTTCCTACGAGCAGTACTTC.

V and J are TRBV5-5 and TRBJ2-6; no definite D call. Germline CDR1 SGHKS, CDR2 YYEKEE (reference sequence). Trimming took 0 bases from V and 0 from J, leaving 7 bases between them. This CDR3 has 16 amino acids. CDR3 sequence (DNA): TGTGCCAGCAGCTTGGCAGGCATCTCTGGGGCCAACGTCCTGACTTTC. This gives the protein CASSLAGISGANVLTF.